This T cell receptor beta chain stems from a study of PD-1 blockade in mismatch repair-deficient tumors. Study context: Patients had approximately 12 mismatch repair-deficient cancer types, all previously treated and progressing.

This clone was recorded a few times. Its antigen is still unknown. This CDR3 contains 15 residues. Trimming removed 3 bases from V and 3 bases from J; junction bases left unmatched: 7. Germline V CDR1 and CDR2: LGHNA, YNFKEQ. Study-wide results and caveats: Rapid post-treatment expansion, then contraction, generally preceding radiologic response, marked tumor-resident clones.

Here immunoSEQ multiplex PCR was the method, and the copy in TCRdb shows in-frame clones only, minus some. Of 40,000 to 60,000 clones listed, 81% are singletons. PCR or immunohistochemistry showed mismatch repair deficiency in every enrolled patient. TCRs were sequenced from a few patients responding to pembrolizumab. The clonotype comes from an adult with mismatch repair-deficient cancer. The specimen comprised peripheral blood, sampled about 20 weeks after starting pembrolizumab. This chain connects TRBV4-2 to TRBJ1-2; 7 bases fit TRBD1. CDR3 coding DNA: TGTGCCAGCAGCCAGAGAAGACAGGGAGACTATGGCTACACCTTC. Its translation is CASSQRRQGDYGYTF.